Shown below are 11 T cell receptor beta chains from a single sample sequenced in a study of T cells expressing NK-cell markers. TCRdb reanalyzed the 5' RACE reads, giving one entry per CDR3 protein sequence and no DNA. The listing records over 150,000 distinct CDR3 sequences. Sequencing was done on a sample of blood T cells: a sorted CD56 or NKG2C T cell subset, CD4+ or CD8+ T cells, or bulk PBMC T cells (not recorded which). The receptors derive from a woman between 50 and 59 years old in good health.

The V gene is TRBV20-1, the J gene TRBJ2-7; the D call from TCRdb, TRBD2, cannot be confirmed without DNA. CDR3 length equals 12 residues. The germline CDR1 and CDR2 sequences are DFQATT and SNEGSKA (reference sequence). CDR3 sequence: CSARRTSGEQYF.

The V gene is TRBV12-3 or TRBV12-4, the J gene TRBJ2-1; TCRdb picks TRBD2, but there is no DNA to check that call. This CDR3 comprises 14 residues. CDR3 loop: CASSNSGTSAEQFF.

The chain uses TRBV27 and TRBJ2-1; TCRdb's assignment of TRBD1 cannot be checked, as there is no DNA. Germline V lookup: CDR1 MNHEY, CDR2 SMNVEV (reference sequence). The CDR3 extends over 15 amino acids. This CDR3 is CASSLGLGAYNEQFF.

J is TRBJ1-2 and V is TRBV11-2; TCRdb lists TRBD1, though no DNA is available to test this call. The CDR3 length is 14 residues. Germline V gives CDR1 SGHAT, CDR2 FQNNGV. The CDR3: CASSPTGDFYGYTF.

The chain is built from TRBV20-1 and TRBJ1-2; TCRdb designates TRBD1, a call that cannot be tested without DNA. There are 13 residues in the CDR3. In germline, CDR1 is DFQATT, CDR2 SNEGSKA (reference sequence). The chain's CDR3 is CSARVRGPEGYTF.

The chain links TRBV7-8 to TRBJ1-5; TCRdb's D gene call, TRBD1, goes unchecked for lack of DNA. This CDR3 is 13 amino acids long. Germline V gene data show CDR1 as SGHVS and CDR2 as FQNEAQ. CDR3 sequence: CASSQGRNQPQHF.

The CDR3 region is CASSKGPEDTQYF. This chain uses TRBV14 with TRBJ2-3. Germline V gene lookup returns CDR1 SGHDN and CDR2 FVKESK. The CDR3 length is 13 residues. The full variable domain, completed using reference TRBV14 and TRBJ2-3, is EAGVTQFPSHSVIEKGQTVTLRCDPISGHDNLYWYRRVMGKEIKFLLHFVKESKQDESGMPNNRFLAERTGGTYSTLKVQPAELEDSGVYFCASSKGPEDTQYFGPGTRLTVL.

This chain connects TRBV20-1 to TRBJ2-5; TCRdb's assignment of TRBD1 cannot be checked, as there is no DNA. From germline, CDR1 is DFQATT and CDR2 SNEGSKA (reference sequence). This CDR3 spans 16 amino acids. The CDR3 is CSAFGQANRAQETQYF.

CDR3 residues: CASIGTSPNEQFF. This chain connects TRBV2 to TRBJ2-1; with no DNA, the TCRdb D assignment of TRBD2 cannot be verified. Per the germline V gene, CDR1 is SNHLY and CDR2 is FYNNEI. This CDR3 has 13 amino acids. Together with reference TRBV2 and TRBJ2-1, the CDR3 gives the full variable domain: EPEVTQTPSHQVTQMGQEVILRCVPISNHLYFYWYRQILGQKVEFLVSFYNNEISEKSEIFDDQFSVERPDGSNFTLKIRSTKLEDSAMYFCASIGTSPNEQFFGPGTRLTVL.

This rearrangement joins TRBV24-1 to TRBJ1-2. CDR1 is KGHDR, CDR2 SFDVKD, per germline. CDR3 length equals 12 residues. CDR3 sequence: CATSDSGDGYTF.

This chain joins TRBV7-9 and TRBJ1-2. CDR1 is SEHNR, CDR2 FQNEAQ, per germline (reference sequence). CDR3 length: 14 amino acids. This CDR3 reads CASSSTRGGVGYTF. Full variable domain (missing parts from reference TRBV7-9 and TRBJ1-2): DTGVSQNPRHKITKRGQNVTFRCDPISEHNRLYWYRQTLGQGPEFLTYFQNEAQLEKSRLLSDRFSAERPKGSFSTLEIQRTEQGDSAMYLCASSSTRGGVGYTFGSGTRLTVV.